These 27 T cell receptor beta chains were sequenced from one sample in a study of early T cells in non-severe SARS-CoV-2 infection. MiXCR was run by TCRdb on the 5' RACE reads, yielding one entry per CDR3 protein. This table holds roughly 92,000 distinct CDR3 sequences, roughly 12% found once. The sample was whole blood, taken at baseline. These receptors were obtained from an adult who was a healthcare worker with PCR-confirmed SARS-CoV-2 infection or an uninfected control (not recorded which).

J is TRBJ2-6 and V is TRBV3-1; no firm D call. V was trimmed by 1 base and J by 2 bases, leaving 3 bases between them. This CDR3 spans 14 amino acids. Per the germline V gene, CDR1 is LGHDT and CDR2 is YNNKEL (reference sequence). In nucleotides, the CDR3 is TGTGCCAGCAGCCAAGCGGCTGGGGCCAACGTCCTGACTTTC. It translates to CASSQAAGANVLTF.

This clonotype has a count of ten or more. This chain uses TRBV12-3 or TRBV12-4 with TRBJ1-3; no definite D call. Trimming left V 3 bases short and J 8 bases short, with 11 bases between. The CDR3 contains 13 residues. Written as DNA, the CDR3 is TGTGCCAGCAGTTTTGGGCTTACGTACACCATATATTTT. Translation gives CASSFGLTYTIYF.

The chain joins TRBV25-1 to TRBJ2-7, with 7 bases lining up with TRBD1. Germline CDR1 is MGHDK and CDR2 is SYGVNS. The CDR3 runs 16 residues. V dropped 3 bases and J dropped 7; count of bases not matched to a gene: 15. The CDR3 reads CASSDWAGTAPREQYF. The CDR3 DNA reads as TGTGCCAGCAGTGATTGGGCCGGGACAGCCCCTAGGGAGCAGTACTTC.

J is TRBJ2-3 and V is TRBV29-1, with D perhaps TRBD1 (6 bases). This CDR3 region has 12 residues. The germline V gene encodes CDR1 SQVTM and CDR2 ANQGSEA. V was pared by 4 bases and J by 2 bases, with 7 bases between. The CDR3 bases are TGCAGCGTTGGGACAGACACAGATACGCAGTATTTT. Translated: CSVGTDTDTQYF.

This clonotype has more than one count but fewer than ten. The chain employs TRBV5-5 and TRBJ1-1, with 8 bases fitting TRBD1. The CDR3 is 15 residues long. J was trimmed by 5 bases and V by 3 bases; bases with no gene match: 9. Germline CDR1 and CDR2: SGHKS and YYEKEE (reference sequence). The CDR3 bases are TGTGCCAGCAGCTCGAGGCAGGGGGCGAGTACTGAAGCTTTCTTT. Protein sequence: CASSSRQGASTEAFF. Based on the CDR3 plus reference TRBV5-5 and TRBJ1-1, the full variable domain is DAGVTQSPTHLIKTRGQQVTLRCSPISGHKSVSWYQQVLGQGPQFIFQYYEKEERGRGNFPDRFSARQFPNYSSELNVNALLLGDSALYLCASSSRQGASTEAFFGQGTRLTVV.

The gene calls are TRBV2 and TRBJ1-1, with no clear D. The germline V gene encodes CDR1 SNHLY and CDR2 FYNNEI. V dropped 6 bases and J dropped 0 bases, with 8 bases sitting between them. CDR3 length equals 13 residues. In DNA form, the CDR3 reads TGTGCCAGCAGGGCAGACCTGAACACTGAAGCTTTCTTT. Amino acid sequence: CASRADLNTEAFF.

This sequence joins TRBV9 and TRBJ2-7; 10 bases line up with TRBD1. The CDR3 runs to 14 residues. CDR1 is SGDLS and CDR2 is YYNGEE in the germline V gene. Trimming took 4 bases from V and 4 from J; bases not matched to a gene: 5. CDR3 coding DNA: TGTGCCAGCAGCTTGGGACAGGGGAAGTACGAGCAGTACTTC. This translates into CASSLGQGKYEQYF.

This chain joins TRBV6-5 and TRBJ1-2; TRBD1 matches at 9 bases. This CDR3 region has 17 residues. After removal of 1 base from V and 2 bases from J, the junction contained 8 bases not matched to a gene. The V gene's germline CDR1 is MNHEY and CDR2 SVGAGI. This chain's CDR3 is CASSYCNRDRVNYGYTF. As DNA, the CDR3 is TGTGCCAGCAGTTACTGCAACCGGGACAGGGTGAACTATGGCTACACCTTC.

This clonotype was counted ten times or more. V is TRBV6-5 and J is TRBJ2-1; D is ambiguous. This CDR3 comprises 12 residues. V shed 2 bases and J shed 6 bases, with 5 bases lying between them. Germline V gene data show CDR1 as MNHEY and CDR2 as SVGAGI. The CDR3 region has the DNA TGTGCCAGCAGTTACCGGGCCAATGAGCAGTTCTTC. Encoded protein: CASSYRANEQFF.

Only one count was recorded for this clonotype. DNA for the CDR3: TGTGCCAGCAGCCTACTAAGCGGGGAAGGAGGGGAGACCCAGTACTTC. Protein sequence: CASSLLSGEGGETQYF. This chain links TRBV7-6 with TRBJ2-5; 7 nucleotides line up with TRBD2. The junction had 14 bases not matched to a gene; V was cut back by 5 bases and J by 5 bases. The CDR3 sequence is 16 residues long. Germline V gene sequence: CDR1 SGHVS, CDR2 FNYEAQ.

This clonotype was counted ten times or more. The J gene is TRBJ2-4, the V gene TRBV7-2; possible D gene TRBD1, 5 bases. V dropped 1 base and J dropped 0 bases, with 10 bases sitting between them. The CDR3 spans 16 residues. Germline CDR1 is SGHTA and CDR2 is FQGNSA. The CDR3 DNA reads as TGTGCCAGCAGCTTAGATGGGGCACCAGCCAAAAACATTCAGTACTTC. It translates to CASSLDGAPAKNIQYF.

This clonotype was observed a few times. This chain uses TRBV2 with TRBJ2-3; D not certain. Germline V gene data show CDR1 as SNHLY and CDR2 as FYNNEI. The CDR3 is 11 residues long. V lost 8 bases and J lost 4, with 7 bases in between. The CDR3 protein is CASHGPDTQYF. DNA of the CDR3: TGTGCCAGCCACGGTCCAGATACGCAGTATTTT.

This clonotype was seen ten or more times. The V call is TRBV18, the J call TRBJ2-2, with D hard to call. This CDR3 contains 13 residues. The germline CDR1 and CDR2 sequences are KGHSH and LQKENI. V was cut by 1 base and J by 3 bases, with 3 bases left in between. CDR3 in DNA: TGTGCCAGCTCACCACGAGACACCGGGGAGCTGTTTTTT. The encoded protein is CASSPRDTGELFF.

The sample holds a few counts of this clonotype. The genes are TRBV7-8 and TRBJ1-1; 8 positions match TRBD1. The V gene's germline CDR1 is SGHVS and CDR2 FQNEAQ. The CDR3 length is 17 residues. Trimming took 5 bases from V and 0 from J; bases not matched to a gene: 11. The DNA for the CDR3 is TGTGCCAGCAGCGTTACCGGGACAGGACACATGAACACTGAAGCTTTCTTT. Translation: CASSVTGTGHMNTEAFF.

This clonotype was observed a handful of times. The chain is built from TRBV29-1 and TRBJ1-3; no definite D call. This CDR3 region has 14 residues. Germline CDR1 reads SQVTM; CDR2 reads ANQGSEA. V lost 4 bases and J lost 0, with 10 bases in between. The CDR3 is CSVGQANSGNTIYF. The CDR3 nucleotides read TGCAGCGTTGGGCAGGCTAACTCTGGAAACACCATATATTTT.

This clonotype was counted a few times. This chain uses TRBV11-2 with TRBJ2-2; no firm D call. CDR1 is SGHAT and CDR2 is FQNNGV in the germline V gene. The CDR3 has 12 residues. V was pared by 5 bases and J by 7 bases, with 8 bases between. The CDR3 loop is CASSLRGGELFF. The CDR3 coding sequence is TGTGCCAGCAGCCTTAGAGGCGGGGAGCTGTTTTTT. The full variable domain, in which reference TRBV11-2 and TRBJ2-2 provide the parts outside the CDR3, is EAGVAQSPRYKIIEKRQSVAFWCNPISGHATLYWYQQILGQGPKLLIQFQNNGVVDDSQLPKDRFSAERLKGVDSTLKIQPAKLEDSAVYLCASSLRGGELFFGEGSRLTVL.

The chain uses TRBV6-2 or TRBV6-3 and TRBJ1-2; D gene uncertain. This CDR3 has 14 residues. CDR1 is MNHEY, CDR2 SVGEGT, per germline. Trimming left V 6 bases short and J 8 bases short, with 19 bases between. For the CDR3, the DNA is TGTGCCAGCAGCGCCCAATCGAACATTATAGGCTACACCTTC. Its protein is CASSAQSNIIGYTF.

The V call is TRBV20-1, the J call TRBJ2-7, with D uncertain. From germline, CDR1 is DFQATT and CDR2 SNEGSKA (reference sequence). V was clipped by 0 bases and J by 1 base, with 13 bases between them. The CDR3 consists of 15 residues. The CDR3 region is CSARDRAKGSYEQYF. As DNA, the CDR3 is TGCAGTGCTAGAGATAGGGCTAAGGGTTCCTACGAGCAGTACTTC.

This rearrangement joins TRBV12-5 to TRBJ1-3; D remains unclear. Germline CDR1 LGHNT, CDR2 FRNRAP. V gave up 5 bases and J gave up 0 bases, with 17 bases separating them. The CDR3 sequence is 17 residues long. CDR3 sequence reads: CASGANRTRFSGNTIYF. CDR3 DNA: TGTGCTAGTGGTGCAAACCGTACCCGCTTCTCTGGAAACACCATATATTTT.

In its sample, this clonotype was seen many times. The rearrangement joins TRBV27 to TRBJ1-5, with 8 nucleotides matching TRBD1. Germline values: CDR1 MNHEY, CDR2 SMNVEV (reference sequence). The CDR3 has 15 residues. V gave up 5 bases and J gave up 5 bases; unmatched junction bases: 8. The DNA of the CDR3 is TGTGCCAGCAGTCCACATAGGGACAGGCATCAGCCCCAGCATTTT. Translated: CASSPHRDRHQPQHF.

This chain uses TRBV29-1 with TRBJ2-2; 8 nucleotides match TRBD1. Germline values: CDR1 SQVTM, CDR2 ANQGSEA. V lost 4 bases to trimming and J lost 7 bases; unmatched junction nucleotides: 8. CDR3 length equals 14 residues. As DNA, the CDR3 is TGCAGCGTTGTGGCAGGGGGCGGTAGCGGGGAGCTGTTTTTT. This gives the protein CSVVAGGGSGELFF.

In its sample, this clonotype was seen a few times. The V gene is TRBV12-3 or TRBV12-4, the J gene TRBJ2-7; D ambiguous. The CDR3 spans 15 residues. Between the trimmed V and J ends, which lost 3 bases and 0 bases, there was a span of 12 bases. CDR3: CASSFNAQGSYEQYF. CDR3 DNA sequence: TGTGCCAGCAGTTTTAACGCACAAGGCTCCTACGAGCAGTACTTC.

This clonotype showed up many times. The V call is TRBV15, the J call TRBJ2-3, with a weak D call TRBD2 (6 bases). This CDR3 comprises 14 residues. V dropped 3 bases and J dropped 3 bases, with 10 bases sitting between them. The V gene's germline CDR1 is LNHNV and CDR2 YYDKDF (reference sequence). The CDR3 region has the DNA TGTGCCACCAGCAGTGCCGCGGGGACAGATACGCAGTATTTT. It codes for CATSSAAGTDTQYF.

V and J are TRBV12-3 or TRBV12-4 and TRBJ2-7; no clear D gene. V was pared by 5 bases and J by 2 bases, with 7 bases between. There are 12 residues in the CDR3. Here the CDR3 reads CASSPTTYEQYF. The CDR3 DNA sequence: TGTGCCAGCAGTCCAACCACCTACGAGCAGTACTTC.

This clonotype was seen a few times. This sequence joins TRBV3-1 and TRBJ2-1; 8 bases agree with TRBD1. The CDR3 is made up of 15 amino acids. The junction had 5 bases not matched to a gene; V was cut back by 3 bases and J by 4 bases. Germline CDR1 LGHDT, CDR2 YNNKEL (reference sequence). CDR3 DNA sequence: TGTGCCAGCAGCCACTCAGGGGGCAGGTACAATGAGCAGTTCTTC. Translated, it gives CASSHSGGRYNEQFF.

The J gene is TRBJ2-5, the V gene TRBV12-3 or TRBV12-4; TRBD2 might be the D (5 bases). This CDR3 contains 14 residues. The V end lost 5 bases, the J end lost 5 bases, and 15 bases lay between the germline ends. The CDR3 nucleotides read TGTGCCAGCAGTCCTCCGGGCTCGGGGGAGACCCAGTACTTC. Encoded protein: CASSPPGSGETQYF.

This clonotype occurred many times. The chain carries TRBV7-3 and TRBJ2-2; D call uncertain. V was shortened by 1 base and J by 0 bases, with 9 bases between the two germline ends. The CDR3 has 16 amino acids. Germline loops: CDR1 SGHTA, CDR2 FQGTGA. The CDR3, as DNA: TGTGCCAGCAGCTTAAATAGTCCAGCGAACACCGGGGAGCTGTTTTTT. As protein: CASSLNSPANTGELFF.